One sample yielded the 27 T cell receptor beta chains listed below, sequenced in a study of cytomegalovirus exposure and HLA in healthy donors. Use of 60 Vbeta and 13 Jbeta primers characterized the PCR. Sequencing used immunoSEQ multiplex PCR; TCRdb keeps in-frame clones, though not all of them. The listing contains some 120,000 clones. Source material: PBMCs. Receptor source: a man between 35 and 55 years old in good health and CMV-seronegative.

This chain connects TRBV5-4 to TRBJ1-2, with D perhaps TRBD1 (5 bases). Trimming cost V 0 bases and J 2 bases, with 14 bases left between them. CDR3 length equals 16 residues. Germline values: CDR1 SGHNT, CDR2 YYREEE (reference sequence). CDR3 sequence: CASSLAGQGLNYGYTF. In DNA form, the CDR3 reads TGTGCCAGCAGCTTGGCCGGCCAGGGCCTCAACTATGGCTACACCTTC.

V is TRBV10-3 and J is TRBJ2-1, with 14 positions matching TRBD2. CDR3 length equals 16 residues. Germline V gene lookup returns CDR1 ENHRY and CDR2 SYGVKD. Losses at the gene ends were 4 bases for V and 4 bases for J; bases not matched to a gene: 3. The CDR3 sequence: CAISGLAGGVYNEQFF. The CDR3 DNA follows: TGTGCCATCAGTGGACTAGCGGGAGGGGTATACAATGAGCAGTTCTTC.

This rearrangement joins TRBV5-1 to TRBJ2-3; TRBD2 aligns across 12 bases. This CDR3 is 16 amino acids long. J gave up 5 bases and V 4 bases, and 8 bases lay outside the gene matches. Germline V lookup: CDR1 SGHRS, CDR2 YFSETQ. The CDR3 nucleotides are TGCGCCAGCAGCCTCTCGACTAGCGGGAGTGTAGATACGCAGTATTTT. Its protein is CASSLSTSGSVDTQYF.

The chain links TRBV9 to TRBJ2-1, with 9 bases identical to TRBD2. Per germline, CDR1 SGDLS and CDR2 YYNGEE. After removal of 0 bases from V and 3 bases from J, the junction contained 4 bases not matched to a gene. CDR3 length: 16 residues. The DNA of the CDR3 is TGTGCCAGCAGCGTAGCGGGGACTAGCCTCTACAATGAGCAGTTCTTC. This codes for CASSVAGTSLYNEQFF. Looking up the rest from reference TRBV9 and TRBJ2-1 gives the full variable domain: DSGVTQTPKHLITATGQRVTLRCSPRSGDLSVYWYQQSLDQGLQFLIQYYNGEERAKGNILERFSAQQFPDLHSELNLSSLELGDSALYFCASSVAGTSLYNEQFFGPGTRLTVL.

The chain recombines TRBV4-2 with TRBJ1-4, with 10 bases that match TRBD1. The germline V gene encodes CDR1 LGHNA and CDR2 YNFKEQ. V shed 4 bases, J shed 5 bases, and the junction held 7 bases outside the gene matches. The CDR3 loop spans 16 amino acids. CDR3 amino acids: CASSPRWTGGNEKLFF. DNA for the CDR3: TGTGCCAGCAGCCCCCGCTGGACAGGGGGGAATGAAAAACTGTTTTTT.

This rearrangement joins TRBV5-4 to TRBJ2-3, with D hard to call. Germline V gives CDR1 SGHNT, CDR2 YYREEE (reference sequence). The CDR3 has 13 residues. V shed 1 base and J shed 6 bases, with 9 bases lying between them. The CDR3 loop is CASSLLVLDTQYF. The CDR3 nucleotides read TGTGCCAGCAGCTTGTTAGTTTTGGATACGCAGTATTTT. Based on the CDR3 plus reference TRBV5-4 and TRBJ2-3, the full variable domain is ETGVTQSPTHLIKTRGQQVTLRCSSQSGHNTVSWYQQALGQGPQFIFQYYREEENGRGNFPPRFSGLQFPNYSSELNVNALELDDSALYLCASSLLVLDTQYFGPGTRLTVL.

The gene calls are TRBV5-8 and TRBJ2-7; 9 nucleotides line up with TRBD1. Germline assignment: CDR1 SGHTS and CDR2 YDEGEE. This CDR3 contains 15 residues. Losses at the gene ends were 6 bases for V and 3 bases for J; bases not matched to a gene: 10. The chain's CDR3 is CASTAPPGQGYEQYF. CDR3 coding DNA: TGTGCCAGCACCGCACCCCCGGGACAGGGCTACGAGCAGTACTTC.

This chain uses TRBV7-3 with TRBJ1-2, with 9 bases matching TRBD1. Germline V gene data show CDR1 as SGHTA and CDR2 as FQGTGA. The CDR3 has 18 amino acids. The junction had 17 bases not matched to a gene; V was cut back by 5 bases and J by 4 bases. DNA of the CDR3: TGTGCCAGCAGCGCCAAGCTCCGGTGGGACAGGGATCGCTATGGCTACACCTTC. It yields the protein CASSAKLRWDRDRYGYTF. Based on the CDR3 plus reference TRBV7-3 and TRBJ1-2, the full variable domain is GAGVSQTPSNKVTEKGKYVELRCDPISGHTALYWYRQSLGQGPEFLIYFQGTGAADDSGLPNDRFFAVRPEGSVSTLKIQRTERGDSAVYLCASSAKLRWDRDRYGYTFGSGTRLTVV.

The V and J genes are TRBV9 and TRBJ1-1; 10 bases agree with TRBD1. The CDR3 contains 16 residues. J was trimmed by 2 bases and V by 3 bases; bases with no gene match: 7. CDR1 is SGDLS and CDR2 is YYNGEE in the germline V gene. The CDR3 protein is CASSAFQTGGNTEAFF. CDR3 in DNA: TGTGCCAGCAGCGCTTTCCAGACAGGGGGCAACACTGAAGCTTTCTTT.

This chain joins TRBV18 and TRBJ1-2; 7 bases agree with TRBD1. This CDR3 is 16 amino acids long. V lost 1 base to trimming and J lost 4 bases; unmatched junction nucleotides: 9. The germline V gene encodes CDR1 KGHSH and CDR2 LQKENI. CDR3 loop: CASSPLTTDRVYGYTF. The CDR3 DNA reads TGTGCCAGCTCACCACTGACAACTGACAGGGTCTATGGCTACACCTTC.

In nucleotides, the CDR3 is TGTGCCAGCAGCTTCGGGGAAACCAAAAACATTCAGTACTTC. Protein: CASSFGETKNIQYF. The rearrangement joins TRBV11-2 to TRBJ2-4, with a tentative D call TRBD2 (5 bases). Germline V gives CDR1 SGHAT, CDR2 FQNNGV. The CDR3 loop spans 14 amino acids. V gave up 3 bases and J gave up 2 bases, with 8 bases separating them.

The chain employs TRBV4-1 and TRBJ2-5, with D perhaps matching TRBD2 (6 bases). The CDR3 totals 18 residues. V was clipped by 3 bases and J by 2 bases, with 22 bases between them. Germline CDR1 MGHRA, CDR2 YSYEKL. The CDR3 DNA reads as TGCGCCAGCAGCCAGACGGGTCTAGGGCTAGCGCAACAAGAGACCCAGTACTTC. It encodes CASSQTGLGLAQQETQYF.

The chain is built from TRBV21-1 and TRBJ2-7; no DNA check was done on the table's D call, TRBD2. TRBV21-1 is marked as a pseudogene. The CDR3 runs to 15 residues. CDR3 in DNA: TGTGCCAGCAGCAAAGGTCCCGGGAGGGTAGACGAGCAGTACTTC. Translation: CASSKGPGRVDEQYF.

CDR3 sequence reads: CAWSRGLEDFNRETQYF. CDR3 nucleotides: TGTGCCTGGAGCCGAGGGCTGGAGGACTTCAATCGAGAGACCCAGTACTTC. This chain connects TRBV30 to TRBJ2-5; D may be TRBD2 (5 bases). The CDR3 runs to 17 residues. CDR1 GTSNPN and CDR2 SVGIG come from the germline V gene (reference sequence). V gave up 3 bases and J gave up 4 bases, with 24 bases separating them.

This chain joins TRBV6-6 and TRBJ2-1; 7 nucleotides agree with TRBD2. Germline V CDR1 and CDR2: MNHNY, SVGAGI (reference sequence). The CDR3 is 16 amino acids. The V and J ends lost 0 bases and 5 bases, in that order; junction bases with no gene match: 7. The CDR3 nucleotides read TGTGCCAGCAGTTACTCGGGGCTAGCGGTAAACAATGAGCAGTTCTTC. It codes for CASSYSGLAVNNEQFF.

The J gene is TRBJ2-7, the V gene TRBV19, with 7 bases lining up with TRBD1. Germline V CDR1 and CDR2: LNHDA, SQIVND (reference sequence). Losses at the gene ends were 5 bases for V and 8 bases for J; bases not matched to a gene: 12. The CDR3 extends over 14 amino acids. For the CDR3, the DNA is TGTGCCAGTAGTGTCCCCCTTACAGGGGCCAAGCAGTACTTC. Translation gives CASSVPLTGAKQYF.

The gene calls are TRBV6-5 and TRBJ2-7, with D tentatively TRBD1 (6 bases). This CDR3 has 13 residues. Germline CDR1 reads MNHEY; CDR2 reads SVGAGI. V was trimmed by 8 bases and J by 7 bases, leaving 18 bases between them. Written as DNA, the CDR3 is TGTGCCAGCGCCGAAAATGGGGGCCGGGAGCAGTACTTC. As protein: CASAENGGREQYF.

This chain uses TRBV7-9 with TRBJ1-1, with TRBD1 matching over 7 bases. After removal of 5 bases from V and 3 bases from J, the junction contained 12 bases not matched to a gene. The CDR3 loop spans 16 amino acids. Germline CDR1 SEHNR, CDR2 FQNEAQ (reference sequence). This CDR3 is CASSVRQGFTYTEAFF. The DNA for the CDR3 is TGTGCCAGCAGCGTTAGACAGGGATTTACGTACACTGAAGCTTTCTTT. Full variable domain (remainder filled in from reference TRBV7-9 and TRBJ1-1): DTGVSQNPRHKITKRGQNVTFRCDPISEHNRLYWYRQTLGQGPEFLTYFQNEAQLEKSRLLSDRFSAERPKGSFSTLEIQRTEQGDSAMYLCASSVRQGFTYTEAFFGQGTRLTVV.

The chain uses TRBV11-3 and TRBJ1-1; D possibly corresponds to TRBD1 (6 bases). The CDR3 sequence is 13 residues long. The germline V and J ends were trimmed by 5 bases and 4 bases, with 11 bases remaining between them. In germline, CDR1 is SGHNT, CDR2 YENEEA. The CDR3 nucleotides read TGTGCCAGCAGCCCAGGGGTAGGCACTGAAGCTTTCTTT. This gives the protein CASSPGVGTEAFF.

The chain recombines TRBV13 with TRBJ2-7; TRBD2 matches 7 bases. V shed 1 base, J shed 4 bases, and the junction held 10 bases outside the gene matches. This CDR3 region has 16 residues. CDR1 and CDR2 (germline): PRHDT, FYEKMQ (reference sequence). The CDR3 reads CASSLAPSGIRYEQYF. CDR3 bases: TGTGCCAGCAGCTTAGCCCCGAGCGGGATAAGGTACGAGCAGTACTTC.

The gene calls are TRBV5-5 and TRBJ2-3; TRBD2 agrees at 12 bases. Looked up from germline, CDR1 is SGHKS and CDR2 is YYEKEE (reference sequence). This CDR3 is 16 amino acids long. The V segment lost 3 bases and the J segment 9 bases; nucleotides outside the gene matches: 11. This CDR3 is CASSSLTSGRGETQYF. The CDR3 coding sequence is TGTGCCAGCAGCTCTCTGACTAGCGGGAGAGGAGAAACGCAGTATTTT.

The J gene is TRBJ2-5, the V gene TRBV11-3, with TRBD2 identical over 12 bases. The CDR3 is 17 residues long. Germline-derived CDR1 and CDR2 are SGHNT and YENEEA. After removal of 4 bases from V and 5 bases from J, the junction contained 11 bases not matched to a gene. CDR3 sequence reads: CASSSPKTSGRVETQYF. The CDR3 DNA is TGTGCCAGCAGCTCGCCGAAGACTAGCGGGAGAGTGGAGACCCAGTACTTC.

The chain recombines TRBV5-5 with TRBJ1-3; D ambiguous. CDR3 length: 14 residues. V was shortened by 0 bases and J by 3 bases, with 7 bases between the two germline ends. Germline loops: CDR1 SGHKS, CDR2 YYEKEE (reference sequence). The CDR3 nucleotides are TGTGCCAGCAGCTTGGGAGGATTTGGAAACACCATATATTTT. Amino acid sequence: CASSLGGFGNTIYF. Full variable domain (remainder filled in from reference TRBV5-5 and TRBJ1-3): DAGVTQSPTHLIKTRGQQVTLRCSPISGHKSVSWYQQVLGQGPQFIFQYYEKEERGRGNFPDRFSARQFPNYSSELNVNALLLGDSALYLCASSLGGFGNTIYFGEGSWLTVV.

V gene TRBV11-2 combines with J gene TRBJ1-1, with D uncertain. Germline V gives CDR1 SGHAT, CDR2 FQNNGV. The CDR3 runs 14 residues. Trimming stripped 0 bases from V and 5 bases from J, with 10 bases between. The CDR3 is CASSLEMSGTEAFF. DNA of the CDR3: TGTGCCAGCAGCTTAGAGATGTCCGGGACTGAAGCTTTCTTT.

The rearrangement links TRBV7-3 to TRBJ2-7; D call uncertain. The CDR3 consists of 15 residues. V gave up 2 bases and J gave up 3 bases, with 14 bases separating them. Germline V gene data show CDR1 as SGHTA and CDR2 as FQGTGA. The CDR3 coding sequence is TGTGCCAGCAGCTTAGGGCAACCTGGCCACTACGAGCAGTACTTC. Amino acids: CASSLGQPGHYEQYF. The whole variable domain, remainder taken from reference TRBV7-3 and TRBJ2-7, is GAGVSQTPSNKVTEKGKYVELRCDPISGHTALYWYRQSLGQGPEFLIYFQGTGAADDSGLPNDRFFAVRPEGSVSTLKIQRTERGDSAVYLCASSLGQPGHYEQYFGPGTRLTVT.

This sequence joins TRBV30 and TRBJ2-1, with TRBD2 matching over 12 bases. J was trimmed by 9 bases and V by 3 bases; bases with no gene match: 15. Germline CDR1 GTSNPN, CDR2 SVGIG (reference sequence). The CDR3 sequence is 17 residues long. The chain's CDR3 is CAWRGKTSGGRVGEQFF. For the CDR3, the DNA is TGTGCCTGGAGAGGTAAAACTAGCGGGGGGCGCGTCGGTGAGCAGTTCTTC.

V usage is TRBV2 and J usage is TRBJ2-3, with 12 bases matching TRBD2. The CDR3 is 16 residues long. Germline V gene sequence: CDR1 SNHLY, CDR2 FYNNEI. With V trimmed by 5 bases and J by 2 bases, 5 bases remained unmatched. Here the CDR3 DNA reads TGTGCCAGCAGTCCCGGACTAGCGGGGATCACAGATACGCAGTATTTT. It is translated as CASSPGLAGITDTQYF.